This paragraph reports one T cell receptor (beta chain). This sample was taken from a study of shared clonotypes between healthy human individuals. Sequenced by immunoSEQ multiplex PCR; TCRdb stores in-frame clones only, minus some. This repertoire shows about a million clones, roughly 80% found once; its top ten account for approximately 1.5%. Between the trimmed V and J ends, which lost 2 bases and 1 base, there was a span of 32 bases. The CDR3 sequence is 21 residues long. Germline V CDR1 and CDR2: GTSNPN, SVGIG (reference sequence). The TCR comes from a man between 18 and 35 years old in good health. The genes are TRBV30 and TRBJ1-2, with D tentatively TRBD1 (6 bases). The sample consisted of memory CD4+ T cells sorted from blood. Sample subset: CD45RA-negative fraction. In nucleotides, the CDR3 is TGTGCCTGGAGTCTTCCGTTAACTCGGGGGGCTAGTACCCTTTTTAACTATGGCTACACCTTC. Amino acid sequence: CAWSLPLTRGASTLFNYGYTF.